The 2 T cell receptor beta chains presented below share a single source sample, sequenced in a study of blood T cell repertoires in COVID-19. Repertoires were generated with immunoSEQ multiplex PCR, while TCRdb's copy carries only in-frame clones and drops some. The sample records some 200,000 clones, approximately 84% being singletons. Sequenced material: peripheral blood. The origin of the receptors is an elderly man with acute or convalescent COVID-19.

This clone was detected only a few times. The V call is TRBV7-8, the J call TRBJ2-3, with TRBD2 matching 11 bases. Looked up from germline, CDR1 is SGHVS and CDR2 is FQNEAQ. V shed 1 base and J 9 bases; nucleotides not matched to a gene: 9. The CDR3 is 16 residues long. CDR3 protein: CASSLGLAGTSGTQYF. As DNA, the CDR3 is TGTGCCAGCAGCTTAGGACTAGCGGGGACCTCAGGGACGCAGTATTTT.

To note about this clone: One end of the junction varies from germline; a read error may be responsible. This chain joins TRBV7-9 and TRBJ2-5; 7 bases fit TRBD2. Germline V gene data show CDR1 as SEHNR and CDR2 as FQNEAQ (reference sequence). The CDR3 length is 17 residues. CDR3 amino acids: CASSLERRGRGQETQYF. CDR3 bases: TGTGCCAGCAGTTTAGAGAGGCGGGGGAGGGGACAAGAGACCCAGTACTTC.